The sample holds one count of the clone carrying this TCR beta chain. Its antigen is currently unknown. These data are taken from a study of CD8 T cells in ankylosing spondylitis. Study-wide points: Blood from ankylosing spondylitis patients appeared to carry a characteristic roughly 8-variant TCR beta motif.

TCRdb reprocessed the 5' RACE reads with MiXCR, giving one entry per CDR3 protein. The sample shows 750,000 to 850,000 distinct CDR3 sequences, 12% of them seen only once. Per germline, CDR1 MDHEN and CDR2 SYDVKM. This CDR3 is built from 12 residues. J lost 7 bases, V lost 5 bases, and 4 bases had no gene match. The clonotype originates from a male donor with ankylosing spondylitis. The rearrangement joins TRBV28 to TRBJ1-1, with TRBD1 matching over 7 bases. The sequenced material came from blood, either unsorted or a sorted T cell fraction (not recorded which). The CDR3 coding sequence is TGTGCCAGCAGTATTCGGACAGGTGAAGCTTTCTTT. Translation: CASSIRTGEAFF.